Listed here is a single TCR beta chain. This record comes from a study of blood T cell repertoires in COVID-19. Across the whole study: T cells, B-cell-depleted T cells, or PBMCs supplied cDNA or gDNA.

The length of the CDR3 is 14 residues. Losses at the gene ends were 1 base for V and 5 bases for J; bases not matched to a gene: 4. From germline, CDR1 is LGHNA and CDR2 YNFKEQ. Profiled with immunoSEQ multiplex PCR; TCRdb holds only in-frame clones, not every one. The repertoire consists of fewer than 400,000 clones, with about 83% occurring once and the leading ten covering 10%. Sample: PBMCs or T cells enriched from blood (not recorded which). This TCR was recovered from a woman between 45 and 65 years old who had recovered from COVID-19. The V gene is TRBV4-2, the J gene TRBJ1-2; TRBD1 aligns across 7 bases. CDR3 protein: CASSQVGGGYGYTF. The CDR3 DNA reads TGTGCCAGCAGCCAAGTAGGGGGCGGATATGGCTACACCTTC.